One and the same sample provided the 16 T cell receptor beta chains below, sequenced in a study of cytomegalovirus exposure and HLA in healthy donors. The PCR employed 60 Vbeta primers together with 13 Jbeta primers. Produced via immunoSEQ multiplex PCR; TCRdb's table is partial and in-frame only. This repertoire shows 90,000 to 100,000 clones, about 62% found once; its top ten account for roughly 3.9%. The sequenced sample was PBMCs. All receptors derive from a man younger than 45 in good health and CMV-seronegative.

On this clone itself: At one end, the junction sequence differs from germline, possibly due to a read error. The rearrangement uses TRBV7-3 and TRBJ2-1; 12 bases align to TRBD2. Germline CDR1 and CDR2: SGHTA and FQGTGA. The CDR3 contains 14 residues. CDR3 bases: TGTGCCAGCGGCTTGGCTAGCGGGGGGGGTGAGCAGTTCTTC. Amino acids: CASGLASGGGEQFF.

This chain joins TRBV5-5 and TRBJ1-5; D may be TRBD1 (5 bases). V gave up 2 bases and J gave up 5 bases, with 11 bases separating them. CDR1 and CDR2 from the germline V gene are SGHKS and YYEKEE (reference sequence). The CDR3 sequence is 14 residues long. The CDR3: CASSFGGDYQPQHF. In DNA, the CDR3 is TGTGCCAGCAGCTTCGGGGGGGACTATCAGCCCCAGCATTTT.

This clone showed up just once. The DNA for the CDR3 is TGTGCCAGCAGTTTACGCGTGGGACTAGCCCAATTCGGGGAGCTGTTTTTT. This sequence encodes CASSLRVGLAQFGELFF. The chain joins TRBV28 to TRBJ2-2, with 9 bases matching TRBD2. CDR1 and CDR2 from the germline V gene are MDHEN and SYDVKM. The length of the CDR3 is 17 residues. V was clipped by 2 bases and J by 7 bases; unmatched bases: 11.

The rearrangement joins TRBV6-5 to TRBJ2-7, with D possibly being TRBD1 (6 bases). The CDR3 length is 15 residues. V was cut by 7 bases and J by 3 bases, with 19 bases left in between. In germline, CDR1 is MNHEY, CDR2 SVGAGI. Here the CDR3 reads CASNQNRVNYYEQYF. CDR3 DNA sequence: TGTGCCAGCAACCAGAACAGGGTAAATTACTACGAGCAGTACTTC.

The chain carries TRBV27 and TRBJ2-1; possible D gene TRBD1, 6 bases. V dropped 3 bases and J dropped 6 bases, with 18 bases sitting between them. The germline V gene has CDR1 MNHEY and CDR2 SMNVEV (reference sequence). CDR3 size: 16 residues. CDR3 residues: CASSFYRVPVSNEQFF. Here the CDR3 DNA reads TGTGCCAGCAGTTTTTACAGGGTACCCGTCTCCAATGAGCAGTTCTTC.

This rearrangement joins TRBV6-5 to TRBJ1-1; D perhaps matches TRBD1 (5 bases). This CDR3 region has 13 residues. Deletions cut 2 bases from V and 7 bases from J, with 11 bases between. CDR1 and CDR2 from the germline V gene are MNHEY and SVGAGI. DNA of the CDR3: TGTGCCAGCAGTTACGGGGCGGCAGATGAAGCTTTCTTT. Its translation: CASSYGAADEAFF.

The rearrangement uses TRBV5-1 and TRBJ1-2; perhaps TRBD1 as D (5 bases). Germline CDR1 and CDR2: SGHRS and YFSETQ. Trimming took 1 base from V and 8 from J, leaving 18 bases between them. The CDR3 has 15 residues. The CDR3: CASSLWVAGNEGYTF. CDR3 DNA: TGCGCCAGCAGCTTGTGGGTAGCAGGGAATGAAGGCTACACCTTC. The full variable domain, in which reference TRBV5-1 and TRBJ1-2 provide the parts outside the CDR3, is KAGVTQTPRYLIKTRGQQVTLSCSPISGHRSVSWYQQTPGQGLQFLFEYFSETQRNKGNFPGRFSGRQFSNSRSEMNVSTLELGDSALYLCASSLWVAGNEGYTFGSGTRLTVV.

This clone was observed a few times. V usage is TRBV28 and J usage is TRBJ2-5, with 8 bases lining up with TRBD2. The J call may be incorrect, as the DNA end agrees better with TRBJ2-7. CDR1 MDHEN and CDR2 SYDVKM come from the germline V gene. This CDR3 is built from 14 residues. The CDR3 sequence: CASSLTAGVHEQYF. In DNA, the CDR3 is TGTGCCAGCAGTTTAACAGCGGGAGTTCACGAGCAGTACTTC.

The chain has TRBV4-3 and TRBJ2-7, with 9 nucleotides matching TRBD1. The CDR3 loop spans 15 amino acids. Germline CDR1 reads LGHNA; CDR2 reads YSLEER. After removal of 3 bases from V and 2 bases from J, the junction contained 5 bases not matched to a gene. The DNA for the CDR3 is TGCGCCAGCAGCCAGCAAACAGGGGGCCCCTACGAGCAGTACTTC. Amino acids: CASSQQTGGPYEQYF.

The chain joins TRBV27 to TRBJ2-2; D remains ambiguous. This CDR3 has 11 residues. Germline CDR1 and CDR2: MNHEY and SMNVEV (reference sequence). V was shortened by 7 bases and J by 7 bases, with 7 bases between the two germline ends. The CDR3 DNA sequence: TGTGCCAGCACCCAGTTCGGGGAGCTGTTTTTT. It yields the protein CASTQFGELFF.

The chain joins TRBV6-5 to TRBJ1-4; 7 bases match TRBD1. Per germline, CDR1 MNHEY and CDR2 SVGAGI. With 5 bases clipped from V and 1 base from J, the junction kept 1 base outside the gene matches. This CDR3 spans 14 amino acids. CDR3 protein: CASSTGETNEKLFF. For the CDR3, the DNA is TGTGCCAGCAGTACAGGGGAAACTAATGAAAAACTGTTTTTT.

The chain carries TRBV5-1 and TRBJ2-7; unclear D gene. The CDR3 contains 14 residues. V was pared by 1 base and J by 0 bases, with 8 bases between. From germline, CDR1 is SGHRS and CDR2 YFSETQ. The CDR3 region has the DNA TGCGCCAGCAGCTTGAATCTACGCTCCTACGAGCAGTACTTC. Protein sequence: CASSLNLRSYEQYF.

This clone was counted between two and nine times. As DNA, the CDR3 is TGTGCCAGTAGTGAACGGGATGAAAAACTGTTTTTT. Protein sequence: CASSERDEKLFF. The chain uses TRBV19 and TRBJ1-4; D is unclear. Germline V CDR1 and CDR2: LNHDA, SQIVND (reference sequence). The CDR3 runs to 12 residues. V lost 5 bases, J lost 6 bases, and 7 bases lay in between.

This chain joins TRBV9 and TRBJ1-2; no firm D call. The CDR3 totals 13 residues. Trimming shortened V by 0 bases and J by 4 bases, and 7 bases separated the two germline ends. Germline V lookup: CDR1 SGDLS, CDR2 YYNGEE. The CDR3, as DNA: TGTGCCAGCAGCGTAGCCAGTTCCTATGGCTACACCTTC. This codes for CASSVASSYGYTF.

The chain recombines TRBV7-9 with TRBJ2-1; tentative D call: TRBD2 (5 bases). Germline CDR1 SEHNR, CDR2 FQNEAQ (reference sequence). The CDR3 runs to 15 residues. Trimming took 1 base from V and 7 from J, leaving 14 bases between them. The CDR3 region is CASSLVLGDLNEQFF. CDR3 DNA sequence: TGTGCCAGCAGCTTAGTTTTGGGAGATTTAAATGAGCAGTTCTTC. The full variable domain, completed using reference TRBV7-9 and TRBJ2-1, is DTGVSQNPRHKITKRGQNVTFRCDPISEHNRLYWYRQTLGQGPEFLTYFQNEAQLEKSRLLSDRFSAERPKGSFSTLEIQRTEQGDSAMYLCASSLVLGDLNEQFFGPGTRLTVL.

The chain links TRBV27 to TRBJ2-7; maybe TRBD1 (5 bases). The CDR3 is 11 residues long. V lost 7 bases and J 3 bases, leaving 7 bases between the germline ends. The germline gives CDR1 MNHEY, CDR2 SMNVEV (reference sequence). In nucleotides, the CDR3 is TGTGCCAGCATCCAGGGCTACGAGCAGTACTTC. Translation gives CASIQGYEQYF.